Below are 9 T cell receptor beta chains sequenced from a single sample in a study of blood T cell repertoires in COVID-19. TCRdb keeps only in-frame clones here, not all; method: immunoSEQ multiplex PCR. This table has some 320,000 clones, 85% appearing once. Sequenced input: PBMCs or T cells enriched from blood (not recorded which). The receptors shown here come from a woman aged 25 to 39 who had been exposed to COVID-19.

The V call is TRBV5-1, the J call TRBJ2-5; 7 bases map to TRBD2. CDR1 is SGHRS, CDR2 YFSETQ, per germline. J was trimmed by 3 bases and V by 5 bases; bases with no gene match: 7. The length of the CDR3 is 14 residues. CDR3 in amino acids: CASRQVGREETQYF. DNA of the CDR3: TGCGCCAGCAGACAGGTTGGGAGGGAAGAGACCCAGTACTTC.

V gene TRBV6-5 combines with J gene TRBJ2-1; 11 bases are a match to TRBD2. V was clipped by 7 bases and J by 8 bases; unmatched bases: 10. CDR1 is MNHEY, CDR2 SVGAGI, per germline. The CDR3 is made up of 15 amino acids. This CDR3 reads CASKHIAGGLDEQFF. In DNA form, the CDR3 reads TGTGCCAGCAAACATATAGCGGGGGGGCTGGATGAGCAGTTCTTC.

The chain is built from TRBV28 and TRBJ1-5, with D possibly matching TRBD1 (6 bases). The CDR3 has 14 residues. V lost 4 bases and J lost 4, with 11 bases in between. CDR1 is MDHEN, CDR2 SYDVKM, per germline. The CDR3 is CASSSTGANQPQHF. In DNA, the CDR3 is TGTGCCAGCAGTTCGACAGGAGCTAATCAGCCCCAGCATTTT.

J is TRBJ2-6 and V is TRBV4-3, with TRBD1 matching over 7 bases. The germline V gene encodes CDR1 LGHNA and CDR2 YSLEER. The V and J ends lost 3 bases and 1 base, in that order; junction bases with no gene match: 3. The CDR3 sequence is 16 residues long. Written as DNA, the CDR3 is TGCGCCAGCAGCCACGGGACAGTTTCTGGGGCCAACGTCCTGACTTTC. As protein: CASSHGTVSGANVLTF.

The genes are TRBV7-3 and TRBJ2-2; D is uncertain. V shed 5 bases and J shed 5 bases, with 9 bases lying between them. The germline V gene encodes CDR1 SGHTA and CDR2 FQGTGA. The CDR3 extends over 13 amino acids. The CDR3 region has the DNA TGTGCCAGCAGCCCCTCCCGGACCGGGGAGCTGTTTTTT. It translates to CASSPSRTGELFF.

V and J are TRBV18 and TRBJ1-1, with TRBD1 matching 8 bases. The CDR3 contains 16 residues. V trimming: 4 bases; J trimming: 1 base; junction bases outside the gene matches: 8. Looked up from germline, CDR1 is KGHSH and CDR2 is LQKENI. The CDR3, as DNA: TGTGCCAGCTCACAACAAGCTGGACAGGGGAACACTGAAGCTTTCTTT. Encoded protein: CASSQQAGQGNTEAFF.

The chain is built from TRBV21-1 and TRBJ1-5. TRBV21-1 is tagged as a pseudogene. This CDR3 comprises 17 residues. CDR3 nucleotides: TGTGCCAGCAGCAAACAATACTGGGGGGGATTCAATCAGCCCCAGCATTTT. Translating it yields CASSKQYWGGFNQPQHF.

This chain uses TRBV30 with TRBJ1-5; TRBD1 matches 10 bases. This CDR3 region has 16 residues. V trimming: 1 base; J trimming: 2 bases; junction bases outside the gene matches: 5. The germline gives CDR1 GTSNPN, CDR2 SVGIG (reference sequence). CDR3 sequence (DNA): TGTGCCTGGAGTGACTGGGACAGGGGAGGCAATCAGCCCCAGCATTTT. It yields the protein CAWSDWDRGGNQPQHF.

A single count supports this clone. The rearrangement joins TRBV4-1 to TRBJ2-7, with a possible D match to TRBD2 (6 bases). The CDR3 runs to 13 residues. Trimming removed 4 bases at V and 2 bases at J, with 9 bases between. Germline loops: CDR1 MGHRA, CDR2 YSYEKL. The CDR3 loop is CASSLGTAYEQYF. The CDR3 DNA reads as TGCGCCAGCAGCCTCGGGACTGCCTACGAGCAGTACTTC.